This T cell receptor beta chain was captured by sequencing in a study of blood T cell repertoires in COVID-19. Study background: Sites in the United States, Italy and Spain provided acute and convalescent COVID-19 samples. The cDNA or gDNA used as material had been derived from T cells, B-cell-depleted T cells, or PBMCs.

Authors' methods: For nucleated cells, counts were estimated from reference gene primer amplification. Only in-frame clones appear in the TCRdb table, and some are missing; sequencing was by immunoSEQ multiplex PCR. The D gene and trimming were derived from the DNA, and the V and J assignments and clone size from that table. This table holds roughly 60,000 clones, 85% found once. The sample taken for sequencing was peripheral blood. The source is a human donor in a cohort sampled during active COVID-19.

CDR3 protein: CAWSLPRQVNQPQHF. For the CDR3, the DNA is TGTGCCTGGAGTCTCCCGCGACAGGTGAATCAGCCCCAGCATTTT. The chain employs TRBV30 and TRBJ1-5, with D maybe TRBD1 (6 bases). From germline, CDR1 is GTSNPN and CDR2 SVGIG (reference sequence). Trimming cost V 2 bases and J 4 bases, with 15 bases left between them. The CDR3 spans 15 residues.